Following are 14 T cell receptor beta chains from one sample sequenced in a study of blood T cell repertoires in COVID-19. Generated by immunoSEQ multiplex PCR, the TCRdb table keeps only in-frame clones and is missing some. The sample comprises 300,000 to 400,000 clones, about nine tenths of which are singletons, and roughly 5.3% rests with the top ten. Sequencing used PBMCs or T cells enriched from blood (not recorded which). All receptors derive from a man in his sixties who had recovered from COVID-19.

As concerns this clone: A junction end diverges from the germline sequence, so it may reflect a read error. The chain couples TRBV7-7 to TRBJ2-5; 12 bases fit TRBD2. Germline V gene lookup returns CDR1 SSHAT and CDR2 FNYEAQ (reference sequence). CDR3 length: 17 residues. CDR3 DNA sequence: TGTGCTAGCAGCTTAGGATTCCGGACTAGCGGGAAAGAGACCCAGTACTTC. Translated, it gives CASSLGFRTSGKETQYF.

The genes are TRBV7-3 and TRBJ2-2; 13 bases map to TRBD2. CDR1 is SGHTA, CDR2 FQGTGA, per germline. This CDR3 is built from 14 residues. V dropped 10 bases and J dropped 6; count of bases not matched to a gene: 5. Here the CDR3 reads CATRTSGSAGELFF. Written as DNA, the CDR3 is TGTGCCACCCGGACTAGCGGGAGTGCCGGGGAGCTGTTTTTT.

The chain recombines TRBV2 with TRBJ1-4, with D tentatively TRBD1 (5 bases). This CDR3 region has 15 residues. CDR1 and CDR2 from the germline V gene are SNHLY and FYNNEI. V was trimmed by 5 bases and J by 7 bases, leaving 17 bases between them. The CDR3 reads CASSTPGGVSEKLFF. CDR3 DNA: TGTGCCAGCAGTACCCCCGGGGGGGTTAGTGAAAAACTGTTTTTT.

The genes are TRBV18 and TRBJ2-6; no reliable D call. The CDR3 runs 16 residues. CDR1 KGHSH and CDR2 LQKENI come from the germline V gene. V was shortened by 3 bases and J by 4 bases, with 13 bases between the two germline ends. The CDR3 nucleotides are TGTGCCAGCTCACCGTCTCTACCAACCGGGGCCAACGTCCTGACTTTC. Its protein is CASSPSLPTGANVLTF.

CDR3 region: CATSRGMGREGYLSTDTQYF. The CDR3 nucleotides are TGTGCCACCAGCAGAGGCATGGGGCGGGAGGGCTATCTAAGCACAGATACGCAGTATTTT. The chain carries TRBV15 and TRBJ2-3, with 9 bases aligning to TRBD2. Germline assignment: CDR1 LNHNV and CDR2 YYDKDF (reference sequence). The CDR3 loop spans 20 amino acids. The ends lost 1 base at V and 0 bases at J; junction bases unmatched: 14.

The J gene is TRBJ1-6, the V gene TRBV5-1; perhaps TRBD1 as D (6 bases). Germline CDR1 SGHRS, CDR2 YFSETQ. CDR3 length: 14 amino acids. V was pared by 4 bases and J by 11 bases, with 16 bases between. CDR3 sequence reads: CASSTQRGAAPLHF. Here the CDR3 DNA reads TGCGCCAGCAGCACCCAGCGGGGGGCCGCACCCCTCCACTTT.

The chain links TRBV28 to TRBJ2-5; tentative D call: TRBD2 (5 bases). The V and J ends lost 4 bases and 2 bases respectively, with 8 bases between them. The CDR3 has 13 residues. From germline, CDR1 is MDHEN and CDR2 SYDVKM. The CDR3 DNA sequence: TGTGCCAGCAGTTCTGGGAGACAAGAGACCCAGTACTTC. Translation: CASSSGRQETQYF.

The V and J genes are TRBV5-4 and TRBJ2-1; 8 nucleotides match TRBD2. This CDR3 is 15 amino acids long. With V trimmed by 0 bases and J by 10 bases, 9 bases remained unmatched. Germline values: CDR1 SGHNT, CDR2 YYREEE (reference sequence). CDR3 bases: TGTGCCAGCAGCTTGGGGACTAGCCGAGGAAAAGAGCAGTTCTTC. Translated: CASSLGTSRGKEQFF. The entire variable domain, with the rest obtained from reference TRBV5-4 and TRBJ2-1, is as follows: ETGVTQSPTHLIKTRGQQVTLRCSSQSGHNTVSWYQQALGQGPQFIFQYYREEENGRGNFPPRFSGLQFPNYSSELNVNALELDDSALYLCASSLGTSRGKEQFFGPGTRLTVL.

The chain recombines TRBV24-1 with TRBJ1-4, with 7 bases matching TRBD1. V lost 2 bases, J lost 1 base, and 9 bases stayed unmatched. CDR3 length equals 18 residues. Germline values: CDR1 KGHDR, CDR2 SFDVKD. CDR3 residues: CATSDYRQGMGTNEKLFF. CDR3 in DNA: TGTGCCACCAGTGATTACCGACAGGGAATGGGAACTAATGAAAAACTGTTTTTT.

This clone appeared once. The chain employs TRBV7-6 and TRBJ2-3; no clear D. The germline V and J ends were trimmed by 5 bases and 1 base, with 13 bases remaining between them. This CDR3 region has 15 residues. Germline V gene sequence: CDR1 SGHVS, CDR2 FNYEAQ. In nucleotides, the CDR3 is TGTGCCAGCAGCGAACGTTTCGGAGGCACAGATACGCAGTATTTT. Translated: CASSERFGGTDTQYF.

The genes are TRBV12-3 or TRBV12-4 and TRBJ1-4; D is unresolved. V lost 8 bases and J lost 0, with 4 bases in between. CDR3 length equals 12 residues. The CDR3 loop is CASGSTNEKLFF. DNA of the CDR3: TGTGCCAGCGGCTCAACTAATGAAAAACTGTTTTTT.

A few counts support this clone. The chain employs TRBV9 and TRBJ1-4; 11 positions match TRBD1. Trimming took 6 bases from V and 8 from J; bases not matched to a gene: 3. Germline CDR1 and CDR2: SGDLS and YYNGEE. The length of the CDR3 is 13 residues. CDR3 protein: CASNRDRGEKLFF. The CDR3 coding sequence is TGTGCCAGCAACCGGGACAGGGGGGAAAAACTGTTTTTT.

This chain links TRBV3-1 (or the pseudogene TRBV3-2) with TRBJ2-7, with 7 bases that match TRBD2. This CDR3 has 17 residues. Trimming removed 0 bases from V and 0 bases from J; junction bases left unmatched: 8. CDR1 and CDR2 (germline): LGHDT, YNNKEL (reference sequence). The DNA of the CDR3 is TGTGCCAGCAGCCAAGACTCACTAGCGAGGAGCTCCTACGAGCAGTACTTC. As protein: CASSQDSLARSSYEQYF.

The DNA of the CDR3 is TGCGCCAGCAGCGCGGGACTAGCGGGAGGGGCGGGCGAGACCCAGTACTTC. The encoded protein is CASSAGLAGGAGETQYF. V and J are TRBV5-1 and TRBJ2-5; TRBD2 matches at 16 bases. After removal of 4 bases from V and 5 bases from J, the junction contained 8 bases not matched to a gene. Germline CDR1 is SGHRS and CDR2 is YFSETQ. The CDR3 sequence is 17 residues long.